The TCR beta chain described here comes from a study of T-cell memory formation after mild COVID-19. From 5'RACE with constant-segment primers came TCR alpha and TCR beta cDNA libraries that carried sample barcodes and UMIs. A single record per CDR3 protein comes from TCRdb applying MiXCR to the 5' RACE reads. The sample contains about 430,000 distinct CDR3 sequences, 18% of which appear only once. Comments on this clonotype: As yet, its antigen is unknown. The CDR3 carries no conserved terminal phenylalanine or tryptophan, so it likely arises from a read error.

Study-wide findings and caveats: Memory cells collected pre-infection included some clones that later responded, suggesting cross-reactive memory joined.

The CDR3 sequence is 12 residues long. Germline lookup yields CDR1 GTSNPN and CDR2 SVGIG (reference sequence). V shed 3 bases and J shed 4 bases, with 9 bases lying between them. The source is a man between 18 and 29 years old who had mild COVID-19 (a few samples of this study predate the infection). Cell type and time point are not known. This chain connects TRBV30 to TRBJ1-1; D uncertain. The sample taken for sequencing was PBMCs or a T cell subset sorted from them (not recorded which). The CDR3 region has the DNA TGTGCCTGGAGATGGGGATTCACTGAAGCTTTCTGT. Translated, it gives CAWRWGFTEAFC.